Following are 24 T cell receptor beta chains from one sample sequenced in a study of blood T cell repertoires in COVID-19. Repertoires were generated with immunoSEQ multiplex PCR, while TCRdb's copy carries only in-frame clones and drops some. The sample includes fewer than 250,000 clones, about nine tenths of them seen just once. The source material was PBMCs or T cells enriched from blood (not recorded which). These receptors were obtained from a man between 25 and 39 years old in a cohort exposed to, infected with or recovered from COVID-19 (not recorded which).

The chain uses TRBV14 and TRBJ2-4; 14 positions agree with TRBD2. Germline loops: CDR1 SGHDN, CDR2 FVKESK. Trimming at V came to 2 bases and at J to 0 bases, leaving 12 bases not matched to a gene. This CDR3 comprises 21 residues. The CDR3 DNA sequence: TGTGCCAGCAGCCAAAAGGATCCGGGACTAGCGGGAGTATTAGCCAAAAACATTCAGTACTTC. Its protein product is CASSQKDPGLAGVLAKNIQYF.

The genes are TRBV27 and TRBJ2-3; no clear D. The CDR3 is 11 residues long. CDR1 and CDR2 from the germline V gene are MNHEY and SMNVEV (reference sequence). With 7 bases removed from V and 2 bases from J, the gap between germline ends came to 4 bases. CDR3 loop: CASTFTDTQYF. The CDR3 bases are TGTGCCAGCACATTCACAGATACGCAGTATTTT.

This CDR3 reads CASSLAGAPHEQYF. The CDR3 DNA is TGTGCCAGCAGTCTAGCGGGAGCCCCCCACGAGCAGTACTTC. The chain carries TRBV6-5 and TRBJ2-7; 10 bases are a match to TRBD2. V lost 5 bases and J lost 5; bases outside the gene matches: 6. This CDR3 is built from 14 residues. CDR1 is MNHEY, CDR2 SVGAGI, per germline.

J is TRBJ2-5 and V is TRBV9; D perhaps matches TRBD2 (5 bases). The CDR3 contains 14 residues. Trimming took 2 bases from V and 4 from J, leaving 12 bases between them. CDR1 and CDR2 (germline): SGDLS, YYNGEE. CDR3 sequence (DNA): TGTGCCAGCAGCGTTCGTCCCCGGGGAGAGACCCAGTACTTC. It yields the protein CASSVRPRGETQYF. The whole variable domain, filled in from reference TRBV9 and TRBJ2-5, reads DSGVTQTPKHLITATGQRVTLRCSPRSGDLSVYWYQQSLDQGLQFLIQYYNGEERAKGNILERFSAQQFPDLHSELNLSSLELGDSALYFCASSVRPRGETQYFGPGTRLLVL.

This chain joins TRBV5-1 and TRBJ1-2; tentative D call: TRBD1 (5 bases). This CDR3 contains 14 residues. Per germline, CDR1 SGHRS and CDR2 YFSETQ. V lost 4 bases, J lost 4 bases, and 14 bases lay in between. CDR3 nucleotides: TGCGCCAGCAGCCTGAGTCCCGGGGGCTATGGCTACACCTTC. The encoded protein is CASSLSPGGYGYTF. The variable domain in full, with the rest retrieved from reference TRBV5-1 and TRBJ1-2, is KAGVTQTPRYLIKTRGQQVTLSCSPISGHRSVSWYQQTPGQGLQFLFEYFSETQRNKGNFPGRFSGRQFSNSRSEMNVSTLELGDSALYLCASSLSPGGYGYTFGSGTRLTVV.

The chain joins TRBV29-1 to TRBJ1-2; 8 bases match TRBD1. J gave up 6 bases and V 3 bases, and 0 bases lay outside the gene matches. Germline V CDR1 and CDR2: SQVTM, ANQGSEA. The CDR3 runs to 11 residues. CDR3 sequence: CSVEDRDGYTF. CDR3 bases: TGCAGCGTTGAGGACAGGGATGGCTACACCTTC.

CDR3 DNA: TGTGCCAGCAGCTTTATCGGACAGGGGTTGACCGGGGAGCTGTTTTTT. Translation: CASSFIGQGLTGELFF. This sequence joins TRBV7-3 and TRBJ2-2, with 9 bases that match TRBD1. The CDR3 is 16 residues long. J was trimmed by 5 bases and V by 3 bases; bases with no gene match: 7. The V gene's germline CDR1 is SGHTA and CDR2 FQGTGA.

The V call is TRBV7-3, the J call TRBJ1-5; 11 bases agree with TRBD1. V shed 4 bases and J 0 bases; nucleotides not matched to a gene: 8. CDR3 length: 18 residues. CDR1 is SGHTA and CDR2 is FQGTGA in the germline V gene. CDR3 sequence (DNA): TGTGCCAGCAGCTCGGGACAGGGGGTGGGGTATAGCAATCAGCCCCAGCATTTT. Residues: CASSSGQGVGYSNQPQHF.

The genes are TRBV5-4 and TRBJ2-3; D perhaps matches TRBD1 (6 bases). V was pared by 2 bases and J by 2 bases, with 15 bases between. The germline gives CDR1 SGHNT, CDR2 YYREEE (reference sequence). The CDR3 has 16 amino acids. CDR3: CASSLPGQYLTDTQYF. The DNA for the CDR3 is TGTGCCAGCAGCTTACCCGGACAGTACCTCACAGATACGCAGTATTTT. The full variable domain, with the rest looked up from reference TRBV5-4 and TRBJ2-3, is ETGVTQSPTHLIKTRGQQVTLRCSSQSGHNTVSWYQQALGQGPQFIFQYYREEENGRGNFPPRFSGLQFPNYSSELNVNALELDDSALYLCASSLPGQYLTDTQYFGPGTRLTVL.

The chain uses TRBV27 and TRBJ1-5, with D perhaps TRBD1 (6 bases). In germline, CDR1 is MNHEY, CDR2 SMNVEV (reference sequence). This CDR3 region has 14 residues. The V and J ends lost 2 bases and 2 bases respectively, with 7 bases between them. The CDR3 loop reads CASSLNRGNQPQHF. CDR3 coding DNA: TGTGCCAGCAGTTTAAACAGGGGCAATCAGCCCCAGCATTTT.

The V gene is TRBV10-3, the J gene TRBJ1-1; D possibly corresponds to TRBD1 (6 bases). V lost 2 bases and J 7 bases, leaving 20 bases between the germline ends. The CDR3 loop spans 16 amino acids. CDR1 is ENHRY, CDR2 SYGVKD, per germline. As DNA, the CDR3 is TGTGCCATCAGTGAGGACTTCACACAGGGTGGAGTTGAAGCTTTCTTT. Its protein is CAISEDFTQGGVEAFF.

The genes are TRBV7-3 and TRBJ2-1, with 13 bases lining up with TRBD2. Unmatched junction bases numbered 8, after V lost 5 bases and J lost 16 bases. The germline V gene has CDR1 SGHTA and CDR2 FQGTGA. The CDR3 is made up of 13 amino acids. CDR3 coding DNA: TGTGCCAGCAGCCCCGGGACTAGCGGGGCACAATTCTTC. Translating it yields CASSPGTSGAQFF.

V usage is TRBV15 and J usage is TRBJ1-2; D might be TRBD1 (6 bases). Germline-derived CDR1 and CDR2 are LNHNV and YYDKDF (reference sequence). Trimming stripped 0 bases from V and 7 bases from J, with 15 bases between. This CDR3 region has 15 residues. The CDR3, as DNA: TGTGCCACCAGCAGAGATCGGGGGGCCTCGGGTGGCTACACCTTC. Amino acids: CATSRDRGASGGYTF. The variable domain in full, with the rest retrieved from reference TRBV15 and TRBJ1-2, is DAMVIQNPRYQVTQFGKPVTLSCSQTLNHNVMYWYQQKSSQAPKLLFHYYDKDFNNEADTPDNFQSRRPNTSFCFLDIRSPGLGDTAMYLCATSRDRGASGGYTFGSGTRLTVV.

V usage is TRBV14 and J usage is TRBJ1-6; TRBD1 is a possible D gene (6 bases). Per germline, CDR1 SGHDN and CDR2 FVKESK. The length of the CDR3 is 15 residues. Trimming took 0 bases from V and 10 from J, leaving 13 bases between them. The CDR3 is CASSQDGGGGSPLHF. In DNA, the CDR3 is TGTGCCAGCAGCCAAGATGGGGGCGGGGGATCACCCCTCCACTTT.

The chain combines TRBV6-6 with TRBJ2-1; 11 bases are a match to TRBD2. The J segment lost 6 bases and the V segment lost 2 bases, leaving 6 bases of the junction unmatched. The CDR3 runs to 16 residues. Per germline, CDR1 MNHNY and CDR2 SVGAGI (reference sequence). CDR3 protein: CASSYTLAGALNEQFF. CDR3 coding DNA: TGTGCCAGCAGTTACACACTAGCGGGAGCTCTCAATGAGCAGTTCTTC.

This clone was seen only a few times. V gene TRBV27 combines with J gene TRBJ1-5, with a weak D call TRBD1 (5 bases). V was pared by 5 bases and J by 2 bases, with 13 bases between. The CDR3 length is 15 residues. Germline V gives CDR1 MNHEY, CDR2 SMNVEV (reference sequence). The CDR3 reads CASSHRWGGNQPQHF. Here the CDR3 DNA reads TGTGCCAGCAGTCACCGTTGGGGGGGCAATCAGCCCCAGCATTTT.

The chain recombines TRBV6-5 with TRBJ2-7; 7 bases fit TRBD1. Germline CDR1 reads MNHEY; CDR2 reads SVGAGI. V shed 6 bases and J 7 bases; nucleotides not matched to a gene: 12. CDR3 length equals 14 residues. The CDR3 here is CASSTIGGAREQYF. DNA of the CDR3: TGTGCCAGCAGCACAATAGGGGGCGCGAGGGAGCAGTACTTC.

The V gene is TRBV6-2 or TRBV6-3, the J gene TRBJ1-1; TRBD1 matches at 11 bases. The CDR3 consists of 16 residues. CDR1 is MNHEY and CDR2 is SVGEGT in the germline V gene. V trimming: 0 bases; J trimming: 6 bases; junction bases outside the gene matches: 6. CDR3 amino acids: CASSYSRDRGDPEAFF. The CDR3 DNA sequence: TGTGCCAGCAGTTACTCAAGGGACAGGGGGGATCCTGAAGCTTTCTTT.

The table lists this clone with a count of one. The CDR3 nucleotides are TGCGCCAGCAGCTCGGGACAGAATTACGGCTACGAGCAGTACTTC. Its translation is CASSSGQNYGYEQYF. The chain carries TRBV5-1 and TRBJ2-7, with TRBD1 identical over 7 bases. Germline CDR1 reads SGHRS; CDR2 reads YFSETQ. J was trimmed by 3 bases and V by 3 bases; bases with no gene match: 9. This CDR3 has 15 residues. The full variable domain, with the rest looked up from reference TRBV5-1 and TRBJ2-7, is KAGVTQTPRYLIKTRGQQVTLSCSPISGHRSVSWYQQTPGQGLQFLFEYFSETQRNKGNFPGRFSGRQFSNSRSEMNVSTLELGDSALYLCASSSGQNYGYEQYFGPGTRLTVT.

The rearrangement uses TRBV25-1 and TRBJ2-1; 13 bases map to TRBD2. The CDR3 is 16 residues long. The V gene's germline CDR1 is MGHDK and CDR2 SYGVNS. Losses at the gene ends were 4 bases for V and 3 bases for J; bases not matched to a gene: 3. The CDR3 sequence is CASSGWTSGSYNEQFF. Written as DNA, the CDR3 is TGTGCCAGCAGTGGCTGGACTAGCGGGAGCTACAATGAGCAGTTCTTC. The whole variable domain, remainder taken from reference TRBV25-1 and TRBJ2-1, is EADIYQTPRYLVIGTGKKITLECSQTMGHDKMYWYQQDPGMELHLIHYSYGVNSTEKGDLSSESTVSRIRTEHFPLTLESARPSHTSQYLCASSGWTSGSYNEQFFGPGTRLTVL.

The CDR3 loop reads CASSPHRDRGRTSSYNEQFF. The DNA of the CDR3 is TGTGCCAGCAGCCCCCACCGGGACAGGGGGCGTACGAGCTCCTACAATGAGCAGTTCTTC. The chain recombines TRBV7-3 with TRBJ2-1; TRBD1 aligns across 12 bases. Germline V gives CDR1 SGHTA, CDR2 FQGTGA. The CDR3 runs 20 residues. V lost 5 bases to trimming and J lost 0 bases; unmatched junction nucleotides: 14.

This chain joins TRBV28 and TRBJ1-5; D is possibly TRBD1 (6 bases). CDR1 MDHEN and CDR2 SYDVKM come from the germline V gene. Trimming left V 1 base short and J 1 base short, with 11 bases between. CDR3 length: 16 residues. CDR3 sequence (DNA): TGTGCCAGCAGTTTATACAGGGCAGTGAGCAATCAGCCCCAGCATTTT. Its translation is CASSLYRAVSNQPQHF.

V gene TRBV4-3 combines with J gene TRBJ2-7; 9 nucleotides agree with TRBD1. Per the germline V gene, CDR1 is LGHNA and CDR2 is YSLEER. The CDR3 is made up of 15 amino acids. Trimming took 4 bases from V and 2 from J; bases not matched to a gene: 6. The CDR3 spells CASSLERQGAYEQYF. In DNA form, the CDR3 reads TGCGCCAGCAGCCTAGAAAGACAGGGGGCCTACGAGCAGTACTTC.

The V call is TRBV28, the J call TRBJ1-2; TRBD1 matches 7 bases. The CDR3 consists of 12 residues. Germline values: CDR1 MDHEN, CDR2 SYDVKM. V was pared by 7 bases and J by 8 bases, with 7 bases of the junction left unmatched. CDR3 DNA: TGTGCCAGCACTGAGGGGGCGCGAGGCTACACCTTC. Amino acid sequence: CASTEGARGYTF.